This T cell receptor (beta chain) was identified in a study of cytomegalovirus exposure and HLA in healthy donors. Study-level background: Membership in the Caucasian-associated ancestry cluster was found for 81% of about 430 genotyped donors. Study-wide results and caveats: Association of a missense DCLRE1C variant with TCR beta V- and J-gene trimming was reported in a later analysis.

The CDR3 totals 11 residues. Trimming removed 6 bases at V and 13 bases at J, with 13 bases between. Germline V gene data show CDR1 as SEHNR and CDR2 as FQNEAQ (reference sequence). Primers included in the PCR were 60 Vbeta and 13 Jbeta primers. Sequenced by immunoSEQ multiplex PCR; TCRdb stores in-frame clones only, minus some. Counted here are under 150,000 clones, approximately 82% occurring once; the ten biggest clones make up approximately 3%. Worth noting for this clone: What it binds is not known.

The TCR was taken from a boy aged 2 to 10 in good health and CMV-seronegative. Source material: PBMCs. The chain carries TRBV7-9 and TRBJ2-1; possible D gene TRBD2, 6 bases. The CDR3 region has the DNA TGTGCCAGCAGTCGGGGGTTGGTCCAGTTCTTC. This encodes CASSRGLVQFF.